These 17 T cell receptor beta chains share one sample of origin, sequenced in a study of shared clonotypes between healthy human individuals. Assay used: immunoSEQ multiplex PCR; TCRdb lists only in-frame clones, some missing. Among roughly 2 million clones listed, approximately 94% were seen once. The material sequenced was naive CD4+ T cells sorted from blood. The sample's subset: CD45RA+ positively selected. The receptors here all came from a man aged 18 to 30 in good health.

The J gene is TRBJ1-2, the V gene TRBV10-3; D is undetermined. The CDR3 totals 12 residues. Germline V CDR1 and CDR2: ENHRY, SYGVKD. Trimming took off 6 bases at V and 2 bases at J, with 7 bases between the two ends. CDR3 amino acids: CAIRGTNYGYTF. The CDR3 DNA sequence: TGTGCCATCAGGGGCACCAACTATGGCTACACCTTC.

In its sample, this clone was seen once. The chain employs TRBV6-5 and TRBJ1-5; possibly TRBD1 for D (5 bases). Germline CDR1 is MNHEY and CDR2 is SVGAGI. The V gene lost 0 bases and the J gene lost 3 bases, with 9 bases spanning the gap. CDR3 length: 15 residues. CDR3 in amino acids: CASSYSREVNQPQHF. The CDR3, as DNA: TGTGCCAGCAGTTACTCCAGGGAGGTCAATCAGCCCCAGCATTTT.

The V and J genes are TRBV27 and TRBJ1-6, with D uncertain. The CDR3 spans 14 residues. The germline V gene encodes CDR1 MNHEY and CDR2 SMNVEV (reference sequence). The ends were cut back, 6 bases at V and 7 bases at J, with 13 bases in the middle. DNA for the CDR3: TGTGCCAGCAGCCGGCTCGGTGGAAATTCACCCCTCCACTTT. Protein sequence: CASSRLGGNSPLHF.

This rearrangement joins TRBV5-4 to TRBJ1-2; possibly TRBD1 for D (6 bases). This CDR3 region has 14 residues. Germline assignment: CDR1 SGHNT and CDR2 YYREEE (reference sequence). Trimming pared 4 bases from V and 1 base from J, leaving 11 bases between. Here the CDR3 DNA reads TGTGCCAGCAGCAAACAGGGCCTTAACTATGGCTACACCTTC. This gives the protein CASSKQGLNYGYTF.

The rearrangement links TRBV15 to TRBJ1-5, with a weak D call TRBD1 (5 bases). CDR1 is LNHNV, CDR2 YYDKDF, per germline (reference sequence). This CDR3 is built from 14 residues. Trimming left V 5 bases short and J 3 bases short, with 11 bases between. The CDR3 coding sequence is TGTGCCACCAGCCGCGGGGGGGACAATCAGCCCCAGCATTTT. Translation gives CATSRGGDNQPQHF.

The chain has TRBV10-3 and TRBJ2-5, with TRBD2 matching 12 bases. V was pared by 6 bases and J by 2 bases, with 4 bases of the junction left unmatched. Germline V lookup: CDR1 ENHRY, CDR2 SYGVKD. The CDR3 length is 15 residues. CDR3 loop: CAISPSGGVQETQYF. CDR3 DNA: TGTGCCATCAGCCCTAGCGGGGGGGTTCAAGAGACCCAGTACTTC.

The V gene is TRBV25-1, the J gene TRBJ2-7; TRBD2 agrees at 7 bases. Germline V CDR1 and CDR2: MGHDK, SYGVNS. V gave up 6 bases and J gave up 1 base; unmatched junction bases: 6. The CDR3 length is 14 residues. CDR3 amino acids: CASRRGGGSYEQYF. The CDR3 DNA is TGTGCCAGCAGACGTGGGGGGGGTTCCTACGAGCAGTACTTC.

The chain joins TRBV25-1 to TRBJ2-3, with D unclear. This CDR3 spans 12 amino acids. Germline CDR1 reads MGHDK; CDR2 reads SYGVNS. V was trimmed by 6 bases and J by 6 bases, leaving 10 bases between them. DNA for the CDR3: TGTGCCAGCAGAAGTTCCGGGGATACGCAGTATTTT. Translation: CASRSSGDTQYF.

This chain links TRBV7-9 with TRBJ1-2; 12 positions agree with TRBD1. Trimming took 5 bases from V and 10 from J; bases not matched to a gene: 14. Germline V gives CDR1 SEHNR, CDR2 FQNEAQ (reference sequence). This CDR3 comprises 16 residues. CDR3 in DNA: TGTGCCAGCAGCCCTTCGGGACAGGGGGCTTTTGGAGACTACACCTTC. This gives the protein CASSPSGQGAFGDYTF.

The rearrangement uses TRBV10-2 and TRBJ1-4; D is ambiguous. The CDR3 is 12 amino acids. V was pared by 3 bases and J by 7 bases, with 6 bases between. Germline V gene sequence: CDR1 WSHSY, CDR2 SAAADI. This CDR3 reads CASSEVGEKLFF. DNA of the CDR3: TGCGCCAGCAGTGAAGTAGGTGAAAAACTGTTTTTT.

The CDR3 bases are TGTGCCAGCAGCTCGGACAGGGGCCTTAATTCACCCCTCCACTTT. Encoded protein: CASSSDRGLNSPLHF. V gene TRBV5-6 combines with J gene TRBJ1-6, with 9 bases that match TRBD1. The CDR3 consists of 15 residues. The V segment lost 3 bases and the J segment 6 bases; nucleotides outside the gene matches: 4. Germline CDR1 and CDR2: SGHDT and YYEEEE.

The chain employs TRBV5-1 and TRBJ2-2; 10 bases are a match to TRBD1. CDR3 length: 16 amino acids. With 3 bases clipped from V and 3 bases from J, the junction kept 5 bases outside the gene matches. The germline gives CDR1 SGHRS, CDR2 YFSETQ. In DNA, the CDR3 is TGCGCCAGCAGCTCCGGACAGGGGGTGGACACCGGGGAGCTGTTTTTT. It specifies CASSSGQGVDTGELFF.

V usage is TRBV30 and J usage is TRBJ2-3; 7 bases map to TRBD2. V lost 5 bases, J lost 2 bases, and 7 bases stayed unmatched. This CDR3 contains 14 residues. Germline CDR1 is GTSNPN and CDR2 is SVGIG (reference sequence). The CDR3 DNA is TGTGCCTGGGCCTCTAGCGGTCCCACAGATACGCAGTATTTT. Encoded protein: CAWASSGPTDTQYF.

On this clone: Different DNA sequences within this sample yield the same CDR3. This rearrangement joins TRBV30 to TRBJ1-1; D might be TRBD1 (6 bases). Germline V lookup: CDR1 GTSNPN, CDR2 SVGIG (reference sequence). This CDR3 contains 13 residues. With 5 bases removed from V and 4 bases from J, the gap between germline ends came to 14 bases. As DNA, the CDR3 is TGTGCCTGGCGCCGCCAGGGGAGCACTGAAGCTTTCTTT. It encodes CAWRRQGSTEAFF.

The V gene is TRBV28, the J gene TRBJ1-4; D perhaps matches TRBD1 (5 bases). Germline V gene lookup returns CDR1 MDHEN and CDR2 SYDVKM. Trimming stripped 5 bases from V and 1 base from J, with 17 bases between. There are 17 residues in the CDR3. Written as DNA, the CDR3 is TGTGCCAGCAGTGCTTCTTGGGGCGCGGAAACTAATGAAAAACTGTTTTTT. This encodes CASSASWGAETNEKLFF.

The chain is built from TRBV6-5 and TRBJ2-4; 9 positions match TRBD1. The V gene end was trimmed by 7 bases and the J gene end by 6 bases; junction bases not matched to a gene: 4. The V gene's germline CDR1 is MNHEY and CDR2 SVGAGI. The CDR3 runs to 13 residues. CDR3 DNA: TGTGCCAGCACCGAGACAGGGGGAAACATTCAGTACTTC. Amino acid sequence: CASTETGGNIQYF.

This sequence joins TRBV5-5 and TRBJ2-1; D uncertain. Per germline, CDR1 SGHKS and CDR2 YYEKEE (reference sequence). CDR3 length equals 12 residues. Trimming took off 0 bases at V and 9 bases at J, with 7 bases between the two ends. For the CDR3, the DNA is TGTGCCAGCAGCTTGGCGAGAATTGAGCAGTTCTTC. Its translation: CASSLARIEQFF.